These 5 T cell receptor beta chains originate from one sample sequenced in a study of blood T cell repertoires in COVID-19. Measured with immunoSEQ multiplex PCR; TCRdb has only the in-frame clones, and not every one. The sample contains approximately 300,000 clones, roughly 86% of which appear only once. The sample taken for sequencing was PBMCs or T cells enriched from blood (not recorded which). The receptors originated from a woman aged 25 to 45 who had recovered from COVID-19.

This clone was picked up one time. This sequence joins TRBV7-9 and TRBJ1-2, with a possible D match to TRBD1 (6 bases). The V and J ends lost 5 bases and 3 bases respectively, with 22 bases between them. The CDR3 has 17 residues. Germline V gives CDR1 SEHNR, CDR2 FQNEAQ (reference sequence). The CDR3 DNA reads TGTGCCAGCAGCCAACCCTCGGGGGGGGGCCGGGACTATGGCTACACCTTC. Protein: CASSQPSGGGRDYGYTF.

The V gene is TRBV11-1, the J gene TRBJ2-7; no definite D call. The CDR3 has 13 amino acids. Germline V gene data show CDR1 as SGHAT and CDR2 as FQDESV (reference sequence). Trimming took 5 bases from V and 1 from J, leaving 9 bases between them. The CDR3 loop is CASSPTDSYEQYF. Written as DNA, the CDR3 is TGTGCCAGCAGCCCGACTGATTCCTACGAGCAGTACTTC.

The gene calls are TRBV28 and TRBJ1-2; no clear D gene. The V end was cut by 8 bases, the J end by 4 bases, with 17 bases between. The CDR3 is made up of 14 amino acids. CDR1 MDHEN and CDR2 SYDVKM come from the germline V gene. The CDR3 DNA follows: TGTGCCAGCGGATCTTCCGGGTCTCTCTATGGCTACACCTTC. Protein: CASGSSGSLYGYTF.

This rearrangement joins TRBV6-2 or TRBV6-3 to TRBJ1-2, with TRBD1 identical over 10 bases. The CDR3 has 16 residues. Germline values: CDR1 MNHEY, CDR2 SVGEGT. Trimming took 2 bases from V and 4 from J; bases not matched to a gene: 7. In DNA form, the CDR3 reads TGTGCCAGCAGTTACAATCCGGGACAGGGGTTCTATGGCTACACCTTC. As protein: CASSYNPGQGFYGYTF.

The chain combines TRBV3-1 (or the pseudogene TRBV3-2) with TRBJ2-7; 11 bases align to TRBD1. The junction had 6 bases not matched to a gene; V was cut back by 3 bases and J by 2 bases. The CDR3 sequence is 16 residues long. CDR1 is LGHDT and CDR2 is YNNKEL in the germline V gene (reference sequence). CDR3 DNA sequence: TGTGCCAGCAGCCACCCTCCGGGACAGGGGGCCTACGAGCAGTACTTC. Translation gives CASSHPPGQGAYEQYF.